This T cell receptor beta chain was sequenced during a study of blood T cell repertoires in COVID-19. Overall study context: Spain, Italy and the United States supplied samples that represented acute and convalescent COVID-19. The cDNA or gDNA used as material had been derived from T cells, B-cell-depleted T cells, or PBMCs.

Authors' processing steps: Reference gene primers were amplified, and this amplification served to estimate nucleated cell counts. TCRdb's copy holds only in-frame clones and misses some; the assay was immunoSEQ multiplex PCR. Clone size and V and J calls were adopted from that table, with D and trimming inferred from the DNA. Of over 150,000 clones listed, 70% to 85% were seen once; the top ten hold about 6.9%. V lost 5 bases and J lost 0; bases outside the gene matches: 1. Per germline, CDR1 LNHDA and CDR2 SQIVND (reference sequence). The CDR3 runs to 14 residues. This sequence originates from a human donor with acute or convalescent COVID-19. The donor label of this sample is uncertain. Material: peripheral blood. The rearrangement links TRBV19 to TRBJ2-3, with 8 bases that match TRBD2. The CDR3 loop is CASSSSGSTDTQYF. CDR3 nucleotides: TGTGCCAGTAGTTCTAGCGGGAGCACAGATACGCAGTATTTT. Full variable domain (rest looked up from reference TRBV19 and TRBJ2-3): DGGITQSPKYLFRKEGQNVTLSCEQNLNHDAMYWYRQDPGQGLRLIYYSQIVNDFQKGDIAEGYSVSREKKESFPLTVTSAQKNPTAFYLCASSSSGSTDTQYFGPGTRLTVL.